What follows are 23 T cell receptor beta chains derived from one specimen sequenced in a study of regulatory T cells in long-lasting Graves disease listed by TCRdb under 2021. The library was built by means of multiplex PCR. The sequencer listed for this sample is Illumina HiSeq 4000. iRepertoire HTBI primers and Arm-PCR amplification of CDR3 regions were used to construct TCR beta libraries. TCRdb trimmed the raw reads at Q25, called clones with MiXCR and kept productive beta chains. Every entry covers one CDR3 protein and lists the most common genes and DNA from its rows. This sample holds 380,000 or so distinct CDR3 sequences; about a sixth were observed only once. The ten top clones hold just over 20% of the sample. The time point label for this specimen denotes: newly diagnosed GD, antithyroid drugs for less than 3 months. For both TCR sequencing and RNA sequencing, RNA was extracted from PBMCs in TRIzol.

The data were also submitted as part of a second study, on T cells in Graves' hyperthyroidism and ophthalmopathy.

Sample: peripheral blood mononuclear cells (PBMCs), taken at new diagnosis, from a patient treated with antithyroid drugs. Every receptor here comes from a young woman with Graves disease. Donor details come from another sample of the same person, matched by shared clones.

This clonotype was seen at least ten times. The CDR3 bases are TGTGCCAGCAGTCTCGGGGTAGCCGTCTACGAGCAGTACTTC. The encoded protein is CASSLGVAVYEQYF. The rearrangement links TRBV28 to TRBJ2-7, with D maybe TRBD2 (5 bases). Germline CDR1 and CDR2: MDHEN and SYDVKM. V shed 5 bases and J shed 3 bases, with 14 bases lying between them. CDR3 length equals 14 residues.

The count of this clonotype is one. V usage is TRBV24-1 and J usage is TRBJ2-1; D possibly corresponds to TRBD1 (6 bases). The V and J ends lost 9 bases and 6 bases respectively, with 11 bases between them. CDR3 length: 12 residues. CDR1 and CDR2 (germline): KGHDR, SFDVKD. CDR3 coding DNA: TGTGCCACCCGGAGCAGGGGCAATGAGCAGTTCTTC. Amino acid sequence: CATRSRGNEQFF.

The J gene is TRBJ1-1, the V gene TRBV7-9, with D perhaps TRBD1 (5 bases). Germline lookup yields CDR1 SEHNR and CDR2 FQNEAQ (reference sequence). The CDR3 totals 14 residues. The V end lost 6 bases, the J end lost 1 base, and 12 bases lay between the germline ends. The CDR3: CASRLQDTNTEAFF. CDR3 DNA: TGTGCCAGCAGATTACAGGACACGAACACTGAAGCTTTCTTT.

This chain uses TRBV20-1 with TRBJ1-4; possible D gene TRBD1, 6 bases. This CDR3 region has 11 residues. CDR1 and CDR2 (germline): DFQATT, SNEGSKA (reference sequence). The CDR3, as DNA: TGCATAGGGGGTTCTCATGAAAAACTGTTTTTT. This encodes CIGGSHEKLFF.

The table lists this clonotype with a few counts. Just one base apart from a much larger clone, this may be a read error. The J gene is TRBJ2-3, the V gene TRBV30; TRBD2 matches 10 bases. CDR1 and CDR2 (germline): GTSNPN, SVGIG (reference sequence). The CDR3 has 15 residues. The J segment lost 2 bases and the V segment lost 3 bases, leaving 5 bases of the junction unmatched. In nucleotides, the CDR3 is TGTGCCTGGAGCGTGAGCGGGGGGGCCACAGATACGCAGTATTTT. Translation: CAWSVSGGATDTQYF.

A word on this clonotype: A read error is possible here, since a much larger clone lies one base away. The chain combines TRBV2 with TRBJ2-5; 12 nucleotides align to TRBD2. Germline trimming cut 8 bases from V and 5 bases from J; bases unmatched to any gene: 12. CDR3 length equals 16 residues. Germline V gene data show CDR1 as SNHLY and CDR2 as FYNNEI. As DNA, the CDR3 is TGTGCCAGCTATACCCAGACTAGCGGGGGTTCGGAGACCCAGTACTTC. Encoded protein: CASYTQTSGGSETQYF.

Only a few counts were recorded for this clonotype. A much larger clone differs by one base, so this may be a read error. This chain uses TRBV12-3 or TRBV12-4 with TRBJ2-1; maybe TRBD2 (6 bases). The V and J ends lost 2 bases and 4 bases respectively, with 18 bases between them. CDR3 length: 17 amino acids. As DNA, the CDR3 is TGTGCCAGCAGTTTACCCTCGGGGACTGGCCGGTACAATGAGCAGTTCTTC. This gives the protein CASSLPSGTGRYNEQFF.

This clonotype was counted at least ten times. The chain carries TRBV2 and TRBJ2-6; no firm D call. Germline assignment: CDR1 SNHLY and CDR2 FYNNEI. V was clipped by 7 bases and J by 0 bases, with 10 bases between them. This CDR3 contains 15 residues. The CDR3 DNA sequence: TGTGCCAGCAACGTAGGTTCCTCTGGGGCCAACGTCCTGACTTTC. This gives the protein CASNVGSSGANVLTF.

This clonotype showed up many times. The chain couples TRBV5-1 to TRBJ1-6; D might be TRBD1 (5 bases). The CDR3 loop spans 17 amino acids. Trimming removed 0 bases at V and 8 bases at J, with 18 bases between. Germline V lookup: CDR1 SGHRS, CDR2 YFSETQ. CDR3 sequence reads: CASSLDGAGAPDSPLHF. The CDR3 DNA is TGCGCCAGCAGCTTGGACGGGGCGGGAGCTCCGGATTCACCCCTCCACTTT.

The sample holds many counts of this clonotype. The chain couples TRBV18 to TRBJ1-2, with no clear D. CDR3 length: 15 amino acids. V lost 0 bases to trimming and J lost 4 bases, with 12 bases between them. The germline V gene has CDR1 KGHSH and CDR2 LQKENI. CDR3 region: CASSPPGSAVYGYTF. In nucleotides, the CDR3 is TGTGCCAGCTCACCACCTGGGTCGGCGGTCTATGGCTACACCTTC.

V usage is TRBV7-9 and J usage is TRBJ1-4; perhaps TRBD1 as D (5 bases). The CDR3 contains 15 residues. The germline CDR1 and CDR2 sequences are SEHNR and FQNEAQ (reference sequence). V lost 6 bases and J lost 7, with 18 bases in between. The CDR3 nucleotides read TGTGCCAGCAGTCCGACAGTTGGACAAGTTGAAAAACTGTTTTTT. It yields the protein CASSPTVGQVEKLFF.

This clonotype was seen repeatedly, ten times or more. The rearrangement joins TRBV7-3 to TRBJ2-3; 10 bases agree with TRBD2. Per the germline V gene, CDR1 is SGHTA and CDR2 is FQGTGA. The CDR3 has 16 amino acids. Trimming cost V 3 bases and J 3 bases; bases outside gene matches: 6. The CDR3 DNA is TGTGCCAGCAGCTTTTCTAGCGGGAGAGGGACAGATACGCAGTATTTT. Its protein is CASSFSSGRGTDTQYF.

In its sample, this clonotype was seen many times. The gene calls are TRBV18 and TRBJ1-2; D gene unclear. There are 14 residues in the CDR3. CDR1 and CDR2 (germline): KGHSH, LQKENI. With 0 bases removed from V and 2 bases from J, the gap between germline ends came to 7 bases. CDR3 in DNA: TGTGCCAGCTCACCACCGTCCGGGAACTATGGCTACACCTTC. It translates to CASSPPSGNYGYTF.

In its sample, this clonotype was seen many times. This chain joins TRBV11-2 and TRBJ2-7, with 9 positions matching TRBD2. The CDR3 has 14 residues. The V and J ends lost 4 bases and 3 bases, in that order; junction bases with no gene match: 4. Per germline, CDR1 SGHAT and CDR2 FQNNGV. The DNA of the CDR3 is TGTGCCAGCAGCTCCGGACTAGCGAACTACGAGCAGTACTTC. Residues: CASSSGLANYEQYF.

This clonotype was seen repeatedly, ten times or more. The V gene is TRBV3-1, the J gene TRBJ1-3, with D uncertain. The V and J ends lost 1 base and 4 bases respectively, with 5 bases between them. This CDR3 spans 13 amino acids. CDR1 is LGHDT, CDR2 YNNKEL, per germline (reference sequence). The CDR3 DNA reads TGTGCCAGCAGCCAAGTCGCAGGAAACACCATATATTTT. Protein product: CASSQVAGNTIYF. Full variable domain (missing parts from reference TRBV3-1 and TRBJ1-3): DTAVSQTPKYLVTQMGNDKSIKCEQNLGHDTMYWYKQDSKKFLKIMFSYNNKELIINETVPNRFSPKSPDKAHLNLHINSLELGDSAVYFCASSQVAGNTIYFGEGSWLTVV.

The CDR3 DNA reads TGTGCCAGCAGCTTGGGTCCCAGGGGGCCGGTCGGGGAGCTGTTTTTT. Residues: CASSLGPRGPVGELFF. The rearrangement joins TRBV5-6 to TRBJ2-2; TRBD1 agrees at 8 bases. Germline assignment: CDR1 SGHDT and CDR2 YYEEEE. The V and J ends lost 0 bases and 7 bases, in that order; junction bases with no gene match: 8. This CDR3 region has 16 residues.

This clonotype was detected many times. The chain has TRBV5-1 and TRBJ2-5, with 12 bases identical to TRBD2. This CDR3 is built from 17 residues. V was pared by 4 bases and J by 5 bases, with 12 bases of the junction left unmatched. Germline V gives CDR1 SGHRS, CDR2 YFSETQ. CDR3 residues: CASSKGLAGPMTETQYF. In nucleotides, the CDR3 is TGCGCCAGCAGCAAAGGACTAGCGGGGCCCATGACGGAGACCCAGTACTTC.

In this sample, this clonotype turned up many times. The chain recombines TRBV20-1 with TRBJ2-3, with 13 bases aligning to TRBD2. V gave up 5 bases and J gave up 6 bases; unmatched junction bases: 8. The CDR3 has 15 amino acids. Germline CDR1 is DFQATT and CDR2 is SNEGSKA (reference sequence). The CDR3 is CSAPVLAGGDDTQYF. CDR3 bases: TGCAGTGCTCCCGTACTAGCGGGGGGGGACGATACGCAGTATTTT.

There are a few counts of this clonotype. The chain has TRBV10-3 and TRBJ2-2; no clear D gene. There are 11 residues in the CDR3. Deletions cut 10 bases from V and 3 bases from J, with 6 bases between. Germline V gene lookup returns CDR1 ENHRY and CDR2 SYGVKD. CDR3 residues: CASTDTGELFF. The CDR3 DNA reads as TGTGCCAGTACAGACACCGGGGAGCTGTTTTTT.

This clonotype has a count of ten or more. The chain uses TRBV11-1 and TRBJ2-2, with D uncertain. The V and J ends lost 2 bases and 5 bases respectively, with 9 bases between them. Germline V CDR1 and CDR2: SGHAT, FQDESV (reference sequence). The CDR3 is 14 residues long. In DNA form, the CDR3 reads TGTGCCAGCAGCTTATTGAGCAGTACCGGGGAGCTGTTTTTT. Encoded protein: CASSLLSSTGELFF.

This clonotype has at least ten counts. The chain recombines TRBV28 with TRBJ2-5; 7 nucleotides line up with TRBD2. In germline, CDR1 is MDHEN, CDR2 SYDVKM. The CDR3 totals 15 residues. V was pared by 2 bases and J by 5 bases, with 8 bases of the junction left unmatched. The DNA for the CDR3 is TGTGCCAGCAGTTTAAGGGAGGGCTCCCAGGAGACCCAGTACTTC. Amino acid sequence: CASSLREGSQETQYF.

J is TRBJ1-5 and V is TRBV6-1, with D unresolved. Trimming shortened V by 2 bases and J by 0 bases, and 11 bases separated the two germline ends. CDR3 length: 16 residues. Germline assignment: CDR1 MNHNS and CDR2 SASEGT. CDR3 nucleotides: TGTGCCAGCAGTGAACGGCGGCGGACTAGCAATCAGCCCCAGCATTTT. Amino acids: CASSERRRTSNQPQHF.

CDR3 amino acids: CASSLVGTVDSPLHF. For the CDR3, the DNA is TGTGCCAGCAGCTTAGTGGGGACAGTGGATTCACCCCTCCACTTT. The V gene is TRBV7-8, the J gene TRBJ1-6, with 7 bases that match TRBD1. Germline values: CDR1 SGHVS, CDR2 FQNEAQ. V lost 1 base and J lost 8; bases outside the gene matches: 5. This CDR3 contains 15 residues.